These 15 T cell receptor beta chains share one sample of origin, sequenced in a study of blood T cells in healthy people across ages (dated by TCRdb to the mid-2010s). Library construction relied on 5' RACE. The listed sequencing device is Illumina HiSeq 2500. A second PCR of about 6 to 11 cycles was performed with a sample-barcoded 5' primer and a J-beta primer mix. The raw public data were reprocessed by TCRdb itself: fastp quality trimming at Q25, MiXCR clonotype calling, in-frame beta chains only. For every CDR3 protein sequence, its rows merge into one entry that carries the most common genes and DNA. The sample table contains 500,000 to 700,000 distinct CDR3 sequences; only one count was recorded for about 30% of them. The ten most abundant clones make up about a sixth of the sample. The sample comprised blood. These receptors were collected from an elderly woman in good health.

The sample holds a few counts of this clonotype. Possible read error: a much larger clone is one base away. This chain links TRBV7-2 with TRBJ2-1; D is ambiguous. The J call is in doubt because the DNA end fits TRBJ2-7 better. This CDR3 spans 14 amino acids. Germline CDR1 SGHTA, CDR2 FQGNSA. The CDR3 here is CASSFPGRYNEQYF. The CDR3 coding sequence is TGTGCCAGCAGCTTCCCGGGCCGATACAATGAGCAGTACTTC.

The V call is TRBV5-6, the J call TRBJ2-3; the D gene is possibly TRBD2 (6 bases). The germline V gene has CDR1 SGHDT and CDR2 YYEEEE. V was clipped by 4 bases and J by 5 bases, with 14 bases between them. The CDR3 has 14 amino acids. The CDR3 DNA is TGTGCCAGCAGCGCGACTAGAAGAGGAGATACGCAGTATTTT. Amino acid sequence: CASSATRRGDTQYF.

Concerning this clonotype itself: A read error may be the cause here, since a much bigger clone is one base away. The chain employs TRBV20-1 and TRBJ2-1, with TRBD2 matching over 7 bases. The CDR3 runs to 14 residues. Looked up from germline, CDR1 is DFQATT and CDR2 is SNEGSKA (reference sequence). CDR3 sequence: CSTSDQRGYNEQFF. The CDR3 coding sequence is TGCAGTACTAGTGACCAGCGGGGTTACAATGAGCAGTTCTTC.

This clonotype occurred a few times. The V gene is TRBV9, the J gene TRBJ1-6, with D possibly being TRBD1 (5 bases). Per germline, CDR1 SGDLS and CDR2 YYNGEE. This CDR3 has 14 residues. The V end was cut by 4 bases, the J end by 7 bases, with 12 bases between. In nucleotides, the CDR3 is TGTGCCAGCAGCCCGGGACCCTGGAATTCACCCCTCCACTTT. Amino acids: CASSPGPWNSPLHF.

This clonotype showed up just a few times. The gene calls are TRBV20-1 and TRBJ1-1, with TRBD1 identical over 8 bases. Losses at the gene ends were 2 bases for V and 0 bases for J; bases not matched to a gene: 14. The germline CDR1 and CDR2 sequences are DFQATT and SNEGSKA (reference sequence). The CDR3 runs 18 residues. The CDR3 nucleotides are TGCAGTGCTAGAACGCAGGGGGCCGGGTCAATCATGAACACTGAAGCTTTCTTT. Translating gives CSARTQGAGSIMNTEAFF.

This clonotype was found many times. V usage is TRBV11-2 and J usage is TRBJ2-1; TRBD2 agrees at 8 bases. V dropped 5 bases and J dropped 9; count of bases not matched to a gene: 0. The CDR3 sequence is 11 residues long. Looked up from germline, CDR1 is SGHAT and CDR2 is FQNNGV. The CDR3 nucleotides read TGTGCCAGCAGCCGGGGGGGTGAGCAGTTCTTC. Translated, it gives CASSRGGEQFF.

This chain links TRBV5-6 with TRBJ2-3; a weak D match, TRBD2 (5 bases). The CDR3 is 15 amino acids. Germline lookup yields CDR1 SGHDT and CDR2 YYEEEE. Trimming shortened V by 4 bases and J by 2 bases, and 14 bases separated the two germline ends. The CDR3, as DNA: TGTGCCAGCAGCCCCCGGAGGACTTTCACAGATACGCAGTATTTT. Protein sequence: CASSPRRTFTDTQYF.

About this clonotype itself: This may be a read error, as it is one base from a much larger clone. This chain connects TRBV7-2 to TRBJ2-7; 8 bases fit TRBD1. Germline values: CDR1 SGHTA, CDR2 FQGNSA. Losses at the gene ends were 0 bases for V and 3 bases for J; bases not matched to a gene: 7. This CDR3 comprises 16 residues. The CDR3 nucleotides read TGTGCCAGCAGCTTAGCCGGGACAGGCCTCGGCTACGAGCAGTACTTC. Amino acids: CASSLAGTGLGYEQYF. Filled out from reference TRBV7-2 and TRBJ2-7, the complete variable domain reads GAGVSQSPSNKVTEKGKDVELRCDPISGHTALYWYRQSLGQGLEFLIYFQGNSAPDKSGLPSDRFSAERTGGSVSTLTIQRTQQEDSAVYLCASSLAGTGLGYEQYFGPGTRLTVT.

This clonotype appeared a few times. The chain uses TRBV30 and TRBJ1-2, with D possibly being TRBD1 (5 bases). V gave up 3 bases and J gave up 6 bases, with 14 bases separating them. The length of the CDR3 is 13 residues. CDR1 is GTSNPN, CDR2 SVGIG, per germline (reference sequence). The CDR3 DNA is TGTGCCTGGAGATCAAGGGGCGCGGATGGCTACACCTTC. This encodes CAWRSRGADGYTF.

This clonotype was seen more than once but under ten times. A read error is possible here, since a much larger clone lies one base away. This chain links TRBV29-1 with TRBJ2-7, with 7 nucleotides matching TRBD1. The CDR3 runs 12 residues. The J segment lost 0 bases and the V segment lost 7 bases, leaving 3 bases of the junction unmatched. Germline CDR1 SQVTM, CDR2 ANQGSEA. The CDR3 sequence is CSGRDSSYEQYF. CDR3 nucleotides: TGCAGCGGACGGGACAGCTCCTACGAGCAGTACTTC.

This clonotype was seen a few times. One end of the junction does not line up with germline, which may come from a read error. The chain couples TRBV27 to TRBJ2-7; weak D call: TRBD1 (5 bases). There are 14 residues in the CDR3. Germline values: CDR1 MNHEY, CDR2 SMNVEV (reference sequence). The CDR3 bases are TGTGGCAGCAGTTTTCGCCGACAGTTCTACGAGCAGTACTTC. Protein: CGSSFRRQFYEQYF.

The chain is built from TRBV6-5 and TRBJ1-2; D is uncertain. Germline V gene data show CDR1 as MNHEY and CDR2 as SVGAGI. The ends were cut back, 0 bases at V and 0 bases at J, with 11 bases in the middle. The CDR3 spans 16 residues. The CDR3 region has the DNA TGTGCCAGCAGTTACTCGACGCAGGATACTAACTATGGCTACACCTTC. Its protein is CASSYSTQDTNYGYTF.

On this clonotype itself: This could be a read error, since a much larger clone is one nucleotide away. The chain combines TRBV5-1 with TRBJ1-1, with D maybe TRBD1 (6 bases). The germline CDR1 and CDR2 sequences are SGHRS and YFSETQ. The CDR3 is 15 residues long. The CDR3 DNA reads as TGCGCCAGCAGACCTTTGGGTAGGGGGAACGCTGAAGCTTTCTTT. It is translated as CASRPLGRGNAEAFF. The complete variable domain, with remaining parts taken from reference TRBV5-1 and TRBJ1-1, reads KAGVTQTPRYLIKTRGQQVTLSCSPISGHRSVSWYQQTPGQGLQFLFEYFSETQRNKGNFPGRFSGRQFSNSRSEMNVSTLELGDSALYLCASRPLGRGNAEAFFGQGTRLTVV.

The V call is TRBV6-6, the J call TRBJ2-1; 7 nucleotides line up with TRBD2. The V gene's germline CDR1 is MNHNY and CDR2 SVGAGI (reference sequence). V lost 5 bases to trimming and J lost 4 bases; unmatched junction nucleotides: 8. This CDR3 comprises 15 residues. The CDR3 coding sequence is TGTGCCAGCAGTCTTAGCGGGCTGTCATACAATGAGCAGTTCTTC. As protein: CASSLSGLSYNEQFF.

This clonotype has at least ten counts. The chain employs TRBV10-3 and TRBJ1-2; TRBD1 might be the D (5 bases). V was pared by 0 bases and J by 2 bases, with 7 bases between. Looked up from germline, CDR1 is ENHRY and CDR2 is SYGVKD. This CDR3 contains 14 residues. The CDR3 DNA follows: TGTGCCATCAGTGAGTCAGACAGAAACTATGGCTACACCTTC. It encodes CAISESDRNYGYTF.